These T cell receptor beta chains were read from a single sample in a study of graft-versus-host responses after intestinal transplantation. Generated by immunoSEQ multiplex PCR, the TCRdb table keeps only in-frame clones and is missing some. The table has some 14,000 clones, about 28% seen once. The material was alloreactive CD4+ T cells from a mixed lymphocyte reaction culture, obtained before intestinal transplant. Source of these receptors: a human patient who received an intestinal transplant. The CDR3 runs from the conserved cysteine through the conserved F or W. Fields, in order: J gene, V gene, CDR3 protein.

>TRBJ2-7|TRBV28
CASSLRRGRGSLEQYF
>TRBJ1-2|TRBV5-1
CARSSRGGSGADGYTF
>TRBJ1-2|TRBV5-1
CASSLGAGTGIYGYTF
>TRBJ2-3|TRBV11-2
CASSQGALAGVADTQYF
>TRBJ2-7|TRBV4-2
CASSQDGMVAGLSYEQYF
>TRBJ1-1|TRBV25-1
CASSEGGRTEAFF
>TRBJ2-7|TRBV28
CASRDLPGQGTNEQYF
>TRBJ2-2|TRBV29-1
CSVGGTGGANTGELFF
>TRBJ2-3|TRBV6-9
CASSLTSGRATDTQYF
>TRBJ1-1|TRBV5-1
CASSLNRGPEAFF
>TRBJ2-3|TRBV4-1
CASSQEERFYTQYF
>TRBJ2-1|TRBV11-2
CASSPRTLAGGKEQFF
>TRBJ2-1|TRBV29-1
CSAGGRARDEQFF
>TRBJ1-2|TRBV5-1
CASSARWGAGADGYTF
>TRBJ1-5|TRBV6-1
CASSSTGGQPQHF
>TRBJ1-4|TRBV20-1
CSAIIRRVVFF
>TRBJ2-1|TRBV4-1
CASSRGPPSSYNEQFF
>TRBJ1-1|TRBV18
CASSPQGANTEAFF
>TRBJ2-5|TRBV11-3
CASSLVGTQYF
>TRBJ2-1|TRBV5-1
CASSLHPLGSYNEQFF
>TRBJ2-5|TRBV4-2
CASSQVVVETQYF
>TRBJ2-1|TRBV7-2
CASSLVGSGAPRQEFF
>TRBJ2-1|TRBV6-5
CASSYELAGVNEQFF
>TRBJ1-6|TRBV11-2
CASSSFRTGSNSPLHF
>TRBJ1-1|TRBV2
CASTTGRNRLEAFF
>TRBJ2-1|TRBV4-1
CASSQLTSGRSYNEQFF
>TRBJ2-1|TRBV7-2
CASSLTPYAEQFF
>TRBJ1-5|TRBV6-5
CASSVGGNNQPQHF
>TRBJ1-5|TRBV7-4
CASSLDGQGNQPQHF
>TRBJ2-1|TRBV7-9
CASNPGGAGLPYNEQFF